These 18 T cell receptor beta chains share one sample of origin, sequenced in a study of shared clonotypes between healthy human individuals. Naive-designated CD8 cells lacked CD45RO, were positively enriched for CCR7, and omitted terminally differentiated effector memory CD45RA+ cells. TCRdb's copy holds only in-frame clones and misses some; the assay was immunoSEQ multiplex PCR. The sample lists some 600,000 clones, 95% to 96% occurring once. Specimen: naive CD8+ T cells sorted from blood. The receptors were sampled from a woman in her thirties in good health.

The V gene is TRBV7-7, the J gene TRBJ2-7, with D hard to call. The CDR3 is 13 amino acids. Between the trimmed V and J ends, which lost 2 bases and 4 bases, there was a span of 9 bases. Germline V gene data show CDR1 as SSHAT and CDR2 as FNYEAQ (reference sequence). Here the CDR3 reads CASSLSLGYEQYF. CDR3 bases: TGTGCCAGCAGCTTATCTTTAGGTTACGAGCAGTACTTC.

This clone showed up just once. The chain couples TRBV27 to TRBJ2-7; 10 nucleotides agree with TRBD2. V trimming: 6 bases; J trimming: 1 base; junction bases outside the gene matches: 6. Germline-derived CDR1 and CDR2 are MNHEY and SMNVEV (reference sequence). The CDR3 contains 15 residues. The CDR3 nucleotides are TGTGCCAGCAGGGGGTATAGCGGGAGGTCCTACGAGCAGTACTTC. Its translation: CASRGYSGRSYEQYF.

The chain uses TRBV5-1 and TRBJ2-1; maybe TRBD2 (5 bases). The CDR3 sequence is 16 residues long. CDR1 is SGHRS, CDR2 YFSETQ, per germline. The V end was cut by 3 bases, the J end by 0 bases, with 13 bases between. CDR3: CASSWSGSSSYNEQFF. The CDR3 DNA sequence: TGCGCCAGCAGCTGGAGCGGTTCCAGCTCCTACAATGAGCAGTTCTTC. The full variable domain, with the rest looked up from reference TRBV5-1 and TRBJ2-1, is KAGVTQTPRYLIKTRGQQVTLSCSPISGHRSVSWYQQTPGQGLQFLFEYFSETQRNKGNFPGRFSGRQFSNSRSEMNVSTLELGDSALYLCASSWSGSSSYNEQFFGPGTRLTVL.

This chain connects TRBV28 to TRBJ1-5, with TRBD1 as a possible D gene (6 bases). V was trimmed by 2 bases and J by 6 bases, leaving 11 bases between them. CDR1 is MDHEN, CDR2 SYDVKM, per germline. The CDR3 is 14 residues long. The CDR3 spells CASSLVGAFQPQHF. The CDR3 coding sequence is TGTGCCAGCAGTTTAGTGGGGGCTTTTCAGCCCCAGCATTTT.

The J gene is TRBJ1-1, the V gene TRBV7-2, with 7 bases aligning to TRBD1. CDR1 SGHTA and CDR2 FQGNSA come from the germline V gene. This CDR3 is built from 14 residues. With V trimmed by 4 bases and J by 5 bases, 7 bases remained unmatched. The DNA for the CDR3 is TGTGCCAGCAGCTCATACAGGGGAATTACTGAAGCTTTCTTT. This sequence encodes CASSSYRGITEAFF.

In DNA form, the CDR3 reads TGTGCCAGCAGCGATCAGTGGACGTTCGCGTTCACAGATACGCAGTATTTT. It specifies CASSDQWTFAFTDTQYF. The gene calls are TRBV9 and TRBJ2-3; D not resolved. Germline CDR1 SGDLS, CDR2 YYNGEE. Trimming took off 3 bases at V and 2 bases at J, with 19 bases between the two ends. This CDR3 has 17 amino acids.

The V call is TRBV9, the J call TRBJ2-7; 7 bases are shared with TRBD1. The CDR3 totals 13 residues. The J segment lost 3 bases and the V segment lost 6 bases, leaving 6 bases of the junction unmatched. In germline, CDR1 is SGDLS, CDR2 YYNGEE. Here the CDR3 reads CASNQGGGYEQYF. For the CDR3, the DNA is TGTGCCAGCAACCAAGGGGGCGGCTACGAGCAGTACTTC.

The chain joins TRBV11-3 to TRBJ2-3; D not resolved. V shed 1 base and J shed 0 bases, with 5 bases lying between them. This CDR3 is 14 amino acids long. Looked up from germline, CDR1 is SGHNT and CDR2 is YENEEA. For the CDR3, the DNA is TGTGCCAGCAGCTTAGGTGGGAGCACAGATACGCAGTATTTT. Translated: CASSLGGSTDTQYF.

The chain carries TRBV5-1 and TRBJ2-1; D remains unclear. The V and J ends lost 5 bases and 0 bases respectively, with 12 bases between them. This CDR3 region has 15 residues. Germline V gene data show CDR1 as SGHRS and CDR2 as YFSETQ. The CDR3 nucleotides read TGCGCCAGCAGTAGGCGACATAGCTCCTACAATGAGCAGTTCTTC. Encoded protein: CASSRRHSSYNEQFF.

The chain combines TRBV27 with TRBJ1-1; TRBD1 aligns across 12 bases. The CDR3 is 15 amino acids. With V trimmed by 2 bases and J by 7 bases, 5 bases remained unmatched. Germline V CDR1 and CDR2: MNHEY, SMNVEV (reference sequence). The CDR3 coding sequence is TGTGCCAGCAGTTTAGGGACAGGGGGCCGAGGTGAAGCTTTCTTT. It specifies CASSLGTGGRGEAFF.

The V and J genes are TRBV29-1 and TRBJ2-5; 9 positions agree with TRBD1. Near its end, the DNA agrees better with TRBJ2-7, so the J call may be wrong. This CDR3 comprises 12 residues. CDR1 and CDR2 from the germline V gene are SQVTM and ANQGSEA. The CDR3 DNA reads as TGCAGCGTAGGGGACAGGGACTACGAGCAGTACTTC. This encodes CSVGDRDYEQYF.

The count of this clone is one. The chain carries TRBV2 and TRBJ2-3; D uncertain. Looked up from germline, CDR1 is SNHLY and CDR2 is FYNNEI. The length of the CDR3 is 13 residues. The V gene lost 10 bases and the J gene lost 2 bases, with 13 bases spanning the gap. CDR3 residues: CATKNGDTDTQYF. CDR3 sequence (DNA): TGTGCCACCAAAAATGGGGACACAGATACGCAGTATTTT.

This chain links TRBV9 with TRBJ1-1; D gene uncertain. Germline loops: CDR1 SGDLS, CDR2 YYNGEE. Trimming removed 1 base at V and 5 bases at J, with 0 bases between. The CDR3 loop spans 10 amino acids. CDR3 nucleotide sequence: TGTGCCAGCAGCGTAACTGAAGCTTTCTTT. Translated: CASSVTEAFF.

The chain combines TRBV7-8 with TRBJ2-5; D is undetermined. Trimming stripped 5 bases from V and 6 bases from J, with 19 bases between. The CDR3 totals 15 residues. CDR1 is SGHVS and CDR2 is FQNEAQ in the germline V gene. Here the CDR3 reads CASSLDRSPPQTQYF. For the CDR3, the DNA is TGTGCCAGCAGCCTGGACCGGAGCCCTCCGCAGACCCAGTACTTC.

This chain joins TRBV7-9 and TRBJ1-2, with D possibly TRBD1 on 6 matching bases. Looked up from germline, CDR1 is SEHNR and CDR2 is FQNEAQ (reference sequence). This CDR3 has 19 residues. Trimming removed 4 bases at V and 2 bases at J, with 26 bases between. The CDR3 reads CASSSVPPTWGQSNYGYTF. The CDR3 DNA sequence: TGTGCCAGCAGCTCAGTTCCGCCTACGTGGGGACAATCCAACTATGGCTACACCTTC.

The chain uses TRBV5-5 and TRBJ2-7, with no clear D. V was clipped by 4 bases and J by 3 bases, with 8 bases between them. The CDR3 length is 12 residues. Germline loops: CDR1 SGHKS, CDR2 YYEKEE (reference sequence). DNA for the CDR3: TGTGCCAGCAGCCACCGCCTCTACGAGCAGTACTTC. It yields the protein CASSHRLYEQYF.

This chain uses TRBV6-1 with TRBJ2-7; possibly TRBD2 for D (5 bases). This CDR3 is built from 15 residues. Per germline, CDR1 MNHNS and CDR2 SASEGT. The V end lost 3 bases, the J end lost 2 bases, and 14 bases lay between the germline ends. CDR3 DNA: TGTGCCAGCAGTGAGGATGCGTCGGGGACCTACGAGCAGTACTTC. Amino acid sequence: CASSEDASGTYEQYF.

In this sample, this clone turned up once. The chain combines TRBV5-4 with TRBJ1-2, with 9 bases identical to TRBD1. Germline CDR1 SGHNT, CDR2 YYREEE (reference sequence). With 3 bases clipped from V and 2 bases from J, the junction kept 2 bases outside the gene matches. The CDR3 sequence is 14 residues long. The CDR3 DNA sequence: TGTGCCAGCAGCTCGGGACAGGGAAACTATGGCTACACCTTC. Translation gives CASSSGQGNYGYTF. The variable domain in full, with the rest retrieved from reference TRBV5-4 and TRBJ1-2, is ETGVTQSPTHLIKTRGQQVTLRCSSQSGHNTVSWYQQALGQGPQFIFQYYREEENGRGNFPPRFSGLQFPNYSSELNVNALELDDSALYLCASSSGQGNYGYTFGSGTRLTVV.